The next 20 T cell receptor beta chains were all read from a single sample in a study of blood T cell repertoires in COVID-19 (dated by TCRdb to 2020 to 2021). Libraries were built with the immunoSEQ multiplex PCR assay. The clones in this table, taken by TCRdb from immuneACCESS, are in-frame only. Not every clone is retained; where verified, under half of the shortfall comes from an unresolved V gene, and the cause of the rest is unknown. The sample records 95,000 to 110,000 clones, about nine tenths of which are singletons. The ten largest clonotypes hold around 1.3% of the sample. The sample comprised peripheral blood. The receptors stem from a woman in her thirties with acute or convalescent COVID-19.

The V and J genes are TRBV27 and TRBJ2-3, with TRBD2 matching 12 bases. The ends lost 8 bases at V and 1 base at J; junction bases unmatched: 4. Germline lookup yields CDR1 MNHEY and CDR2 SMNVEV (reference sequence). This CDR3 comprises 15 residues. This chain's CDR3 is CASGLAGLGTDTQYF. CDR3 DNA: TGTGCCAGCGGACTAGCGGGACTCGGCACAGATACGCAGTATTTT.

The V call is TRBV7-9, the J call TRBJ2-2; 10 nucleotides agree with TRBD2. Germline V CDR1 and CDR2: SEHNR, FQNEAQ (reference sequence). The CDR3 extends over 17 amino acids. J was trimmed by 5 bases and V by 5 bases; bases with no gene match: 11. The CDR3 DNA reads TGTGCCAGCAGCCCCATGGCGGCTAGCGGGAGAACCGGGGAGCTGTTTTTT. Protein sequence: CASSPMAASGRTGELFF. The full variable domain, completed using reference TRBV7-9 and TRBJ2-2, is DTGVSQNPRHKITKRGQNVTFRCDPISEHNRLYWYRQTLGQGPEFLTYFQNEAQLEKSRLLSDRFSAERPKGSFSTLEIQRTEQGDSAMYLCASSPMAASGRTGELFFGEGSRLTVL.

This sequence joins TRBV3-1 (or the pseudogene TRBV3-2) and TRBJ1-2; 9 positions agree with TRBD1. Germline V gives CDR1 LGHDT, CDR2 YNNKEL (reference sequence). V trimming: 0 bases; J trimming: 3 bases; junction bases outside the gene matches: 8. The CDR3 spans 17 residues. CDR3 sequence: CASSQDRYRGRDYGYTF. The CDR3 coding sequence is TGTGCCAGCAGCCAAGATCGGTACAGGGGGCGCGACTATGGCTACACCTTC.

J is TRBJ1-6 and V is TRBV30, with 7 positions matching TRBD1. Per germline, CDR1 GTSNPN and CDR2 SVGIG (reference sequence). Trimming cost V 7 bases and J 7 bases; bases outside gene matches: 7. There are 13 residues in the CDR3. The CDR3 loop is CAYSDRMNSPLHF. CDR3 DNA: TGTGCCTACTCGGACAGGATGAATTCACCCCTCCACTTT.

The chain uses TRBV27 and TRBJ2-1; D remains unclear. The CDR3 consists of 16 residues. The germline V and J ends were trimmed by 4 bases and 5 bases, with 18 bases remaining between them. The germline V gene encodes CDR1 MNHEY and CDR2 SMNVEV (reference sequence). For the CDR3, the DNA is TGTGCCAGCAGTTCCCCAGCGAGAGACCCAAACAATGAGCAGTTCTTC. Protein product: CASSSPARDPNNEQFF.

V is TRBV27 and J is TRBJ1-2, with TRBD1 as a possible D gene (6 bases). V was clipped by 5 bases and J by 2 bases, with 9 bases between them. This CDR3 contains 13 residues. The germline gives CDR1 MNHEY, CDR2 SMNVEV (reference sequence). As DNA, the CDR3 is TGTGCCAGCAGTCCACAGGGAAACTATGGCTACACCTTC. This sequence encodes CASSPQGNYGYTF.

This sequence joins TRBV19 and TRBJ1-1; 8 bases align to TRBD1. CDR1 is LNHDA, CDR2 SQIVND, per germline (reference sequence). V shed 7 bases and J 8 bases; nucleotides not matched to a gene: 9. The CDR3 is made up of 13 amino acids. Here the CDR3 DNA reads TGTGCCAGTACCCTCGTCCGGACAGGGGAAGCTTTCTTT. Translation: CASTLVRTGEAFF.

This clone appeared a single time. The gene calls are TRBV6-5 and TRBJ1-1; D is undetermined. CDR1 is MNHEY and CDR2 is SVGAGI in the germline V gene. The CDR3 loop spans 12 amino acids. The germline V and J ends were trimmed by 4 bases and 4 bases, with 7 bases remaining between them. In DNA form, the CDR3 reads TGTGCCAGCAGTTTATCGAGCACTGAAGCTTTCTTT. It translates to CASSLSSTEAFF.

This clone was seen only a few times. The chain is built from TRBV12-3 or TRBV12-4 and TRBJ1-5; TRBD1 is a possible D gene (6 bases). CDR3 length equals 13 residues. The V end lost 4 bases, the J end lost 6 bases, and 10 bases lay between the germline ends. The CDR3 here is CASSSGAGQPQHF. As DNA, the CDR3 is TGTGCCAGCAGTTCAGGGGCTGGTCAGCCCCAGCATTTT.

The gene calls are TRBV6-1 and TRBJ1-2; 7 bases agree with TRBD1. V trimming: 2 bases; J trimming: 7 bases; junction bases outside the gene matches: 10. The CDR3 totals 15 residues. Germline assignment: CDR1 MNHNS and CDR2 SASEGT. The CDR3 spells CASSETWTGKVGYTF. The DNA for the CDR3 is TGTGCCAGCAGTGAAACCTGGACAGGAAAAGTTGGCTACACCTTC.

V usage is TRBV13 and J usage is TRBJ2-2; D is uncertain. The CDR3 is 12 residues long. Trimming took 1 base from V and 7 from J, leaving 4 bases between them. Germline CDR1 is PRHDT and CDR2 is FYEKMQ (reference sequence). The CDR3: CASSLVLGELFF. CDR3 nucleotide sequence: TGTGCCAGCAGCTTAGTTCTCGGGGAGCTGTTTTTT.

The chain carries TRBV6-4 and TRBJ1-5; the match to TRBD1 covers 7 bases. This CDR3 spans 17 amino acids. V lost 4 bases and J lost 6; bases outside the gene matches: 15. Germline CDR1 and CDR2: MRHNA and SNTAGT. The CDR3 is CASSASPGTALPQPQHF. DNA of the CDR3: TGTGCCAGCAGTGCGTCCCCCGGGACAGCTCTCCCTCAGCCCCAGCATTTT.

The CDR3 coding sequence is TGTGCCAGCAGCTTACAGGGCAGTCATAATGAAAAACTGTTTTTT. Translation gives CASSLQGSHNEKLFF. The chain links TRBV7-2 to TRBJ1-4, with TRBD1 as a possible D gene (5 bases). The CDR3 has 15 amino acids. Per the germline V gene, CDR1 is SGHTA and CDR2 is FQGNSA. V lost 2 bases and J 4 bases, leaving 11 bases between the germline ends.

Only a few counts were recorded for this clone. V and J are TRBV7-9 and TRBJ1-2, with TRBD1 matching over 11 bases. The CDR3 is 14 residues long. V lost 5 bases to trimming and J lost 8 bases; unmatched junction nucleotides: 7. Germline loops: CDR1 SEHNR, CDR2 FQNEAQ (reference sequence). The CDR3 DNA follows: TGTGCCAGCAGCCCAACGGACAGGGGGCGAGGCTACACCTTC. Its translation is CASSPTDRGRGYTF.

The chain's CDR3 is CASSMQDRASNQPQHF. In DNA form, the CDR3 reads TGTGCCAGTAGTATGCAGGACAGGGCTAGCAATCAGCCCCAGCATTTT. The V call is TRBV19, the J call TRBJ1-5, with TRBD1 identical over 8 bases. V was clipped by 3 bases and J by 0 bases; unmatched bases: 4. Germline loops: CDR1 LNHDA, CDR2 SQIVND (reference sequence). CDR3 size: 16 residues.

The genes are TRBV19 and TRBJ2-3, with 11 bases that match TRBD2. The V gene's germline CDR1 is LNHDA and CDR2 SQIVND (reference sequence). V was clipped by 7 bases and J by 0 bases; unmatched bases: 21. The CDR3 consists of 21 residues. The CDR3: CASTEKGTSGQYTRSTDTQYF. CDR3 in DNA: TGTGCCAGTACCGAAAAGGGGACTAGCGGACAATATACCCGTAGCACAGATACGCAGTATTTT.

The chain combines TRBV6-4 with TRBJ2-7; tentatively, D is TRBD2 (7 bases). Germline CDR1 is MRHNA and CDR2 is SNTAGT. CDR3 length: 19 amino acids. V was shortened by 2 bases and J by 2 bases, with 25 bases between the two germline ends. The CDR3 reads CASSDTPTGKRTRTYEQYF. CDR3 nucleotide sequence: TGTGCCAGCAGTGACACACCGACAGGAAAGAGGACTAGAACCTACGAGCAGTACTTC.

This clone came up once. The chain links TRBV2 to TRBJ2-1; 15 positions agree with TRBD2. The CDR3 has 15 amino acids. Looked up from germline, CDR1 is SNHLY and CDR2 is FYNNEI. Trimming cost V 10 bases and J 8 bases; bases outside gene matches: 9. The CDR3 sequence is CATVPGTSGGYEQFF. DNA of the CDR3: TGTGCCACCGTTCCCGGGACTAGCGGGGGGTATGAGCAGTTCTTC.

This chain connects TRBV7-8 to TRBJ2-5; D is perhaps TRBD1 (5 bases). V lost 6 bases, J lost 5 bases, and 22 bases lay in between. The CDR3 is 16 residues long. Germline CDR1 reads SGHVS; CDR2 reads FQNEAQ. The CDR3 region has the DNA TGTGCCAGCAGGTACACCCCCGACCAGGGAACCGAGACCCAGTACTTC. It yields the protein CASRYTPDQGTETQYF.

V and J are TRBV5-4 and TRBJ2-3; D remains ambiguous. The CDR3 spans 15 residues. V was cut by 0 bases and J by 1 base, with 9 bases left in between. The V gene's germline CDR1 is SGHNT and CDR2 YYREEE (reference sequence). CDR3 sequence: CASSLDLGGTDTQYF. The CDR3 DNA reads TGTGCCAGCAGCTTGGACCTAGGCGGCACAGATACGCAGTATTTT.